Presented here are 23 T cell receptor beta chains from one specimen sequenced in a study of cytomegalovirus exposure and HLA in healthy donors. The PCR employed 60 Vbeta primers together with 13 Jbeta primers. This table comes from immunoSEQ multiplex PCR, and its TCRdb copy is limited to in-frame clones, with some not included. Counted here are some 150,000 clones, about three quarters occurring once; the ten biggest clones make up 3%. Sequenced input: PBMCs. Receptor source: a man aged 40-49 years in good health and CMV-seropositive.

The V call is TRBV5-1, the J call TRBJ2-5; tentative D call: TRBD1 (6 bases). CDR1 is SGHRS and CDR2 is YFSETQ in the germline V gene. CDR3 length: 13 residues. Trimming removed 6 bases at V and 0 bases at J, with 9 bases between. The CDR3 loop reads CASMDRHQETQYF. CDR3 nucleotide sequence: TGCGCCAGCATGGACAGACACCAAGAGACCCAGTACTTC.

The rearrangement joins TRBV10-1 to TRBJ2-1; D gene unclear. The germline V gene encodes CDR1 WNHNN and CDR2 SYGVQD (reference sequence). Trimming pared 2 bases from V and 4 bases from J, leaving 15 bases between. The CDR3 loop spans 16 amino acids. For the CDR3, the DNA is TGCGCCAGCAGTGAGCTTAGGAGAACCGGATACAATGAGCAGTTCTTC. Translation gives CASSELRRTGYNEQFF.

This clone was observed a handful of times. The gene calls are TRBV7-6 and TRBJ2-1; possible D gene TRBD2, 6 bases. The CDR3 is 16 amino acids. Germline V lookup: CDR1 SGHVS, CDR2 FNYEAQ. Trimming pared 1 base from V and 2 bases from J, leaving 12 bases between. CDR3 sequence reads: CASSLGQGGTYNEQFF. CDR3 nucleotides: TGTGCCAGCAGCTTAGGCCAGGGAGGCACCTACAATGAGCAGTTCTTC. The full variable domain, its missing parts supplied by reference TRBV7-6 and TRBJ2-1, is GAGVSQSPRYKVTKRGQDVALRCDPISGHVSLYWYRQALGQGPEFLTYFNYEAQQDKSGLPNDRFSAERPEGSISTLTIQRTEQRDSAMYRCASSLGQGGTYNEQFFGPGTRLTVL.

This clone was counted once. This chain joins TRBV10-3 and TRBJ2-7; D is possibly TRBD2 (5 bases). Trimming removed 2 bases from V and 0 bases from J, with 11 bases in between. This CDR3 has 15 amino acids. Germline CDR1 ENHRY, CDR2 SYGVKD. CDR3: CAISELAGGSYEQYF. CDR3 nucleotides: TGTGCCATCAGTGAGCTTGCCGGAGGCTCCTACGAGCAGTACTTC.

V is TRBV7-2 and J is TRBJ1-6, with D hard to call. Per the germline V gene, CDR1 is SGHTA and CDR2 is FQGNSA. V was trimmed by 3 bases and J by 8 bases, leaving 8 bases between them. The CDR3 sequence is 13 residues long. The DNA for the CDR3 is TGTGCCAGCAGCTTTCCCATTGATTCACCCCTCCACTTT. It is translated as CASSFPIDSPLHF.

The V call is TRBV18, the J call TRBJ1-4; TRBD1 matches at 8 bases. CDR3 length equals 17 residues. The V gene's germline CDR1 is KGHSH and CDR2 LQKENI. J gave up 5 bases and V 5 bases, and 13 bases lay outside the gene matches. CDR3 sequence: CASSSFLGQGKNEKLFF. The DNA for the CDR3 is TGTGCCAGCTCATCCTTCCTCGGACAGGGAAAGAATGAAAAACTGTTTTTT.

There are a few counts of this clone. The chain joins TRBV25-1 to TRBJ2-7, with D perhaps TRBD1 (6 bases). In germline, CDR1 is MGHDK, CDR2 SYGVNS. CDR3 length: 15 residues. V dropped 6 bases and J dropped 4 bases, with 19 bases sitting between them. CDR3 amino acids: CASRDPGVSDYEQYF. The CDR3 nucleotides read TGTGCCAGCAGAGACCCAGGGGTATCGGATTACGAGCAGTACTTC.

V and J are TRBV18 and TRBJ2-6, with 10 bases matching TRBD1. With 6 bases clipped from V and 4 bases from J, the junction kept 15 bases outside the gene matches. Germline CDR1 reads KGHSH; CDR2 reads LQKENI. This CDR3 contains 19 residues. The CDR3 DNA follows: TGTGCCAGCTCCCCCCTACCGGGACAGGGGAGATCCGGGGCCAACGTCCTGACTTTC. Translated: CASSPLPGQGRSGANVLTF.

The J gene is TRBJ1-4, the V gene TRBV7-2, with a weak D call TRBD1 (6 bases). Germline V lookup: CDR1 SGHTA, CDR2 FQGNSA. This CDR3 has 17 amino acids. Trimming took 1 base from V and 7 from J, leaving 19 bases between them. CDR3 in DNA: TGTGCCAGCAGCTTAGAAGTTCGGCCCAGGGGAAGTGAAAAACTGTTTTTT. Protein sequence: CASSLEVRPRGSEKLFF.

CDR3 in amino acids: CASTTQGTGNTIYF. The CDR3 coding sequence is TGTGCCAGCACCACTCAGGGGACTGGAAACACCATATATTTT. The chain joins TRBV19 to TRBJ1-3; D is possibly TRBD1 (6 bases). CDR1 LNHDA and CDR2 SQIVND come from the germline V gene (reference sequence). Trimming took off 9 bases at V and 2 bases at J, with 14 bases between the two ends. The CDR3 loop spans 14 amino acids.

The rearrangement uses TRBV7-2 and TRBJ1-5, with 8 bases lining up with TRBD1. There are 16 residues in the CDR3. Germline CDR1 reads SGHTA; CDR2 reads FQGNSA. V was pared by 5 bases and J by 1 base, with 7 bases of the junction left unmatched. CDR3 nucleotide sequence: TGTGCCAGCAGCATACAGGGGGGGGTCAGCAATCAGCCCCAGCATTTT. Translation gives CASSIQGGVSNQPQHF.

V usage is TRBV5-1 and J usage is TRBJ2-2, with 11 bases aligning to TRBD2. Germline-derived CDR1 and CDR2 are SGHRS and YFSETQ. The CDR3 is made up of 18 amino acids. Losses at the gene ends were 0 bases for V and 4 bases for J; bases not matched to a gene: 8. The CDR3 spells CASSLVSGRAPSTGELFF. In DNA, the CDR3 is TGCGCCAGCAGCTTGGTTAGCGGGAGGGCCCCGAGCACCGGGGAGCTGTTTTTT.

This chain links TRBV7-3 with TRBJ2-2, with TRBD2 as a possible D gene (6 bases). CDR1 SGHTA and CDR2 FQGTGA come from the germline V gene. CDR3 length equals 16 residues. The V gene lost 5 bases and the J gene lost 0 bases, with 13 bases spanning the gap. As DNA, the CDR3 is TGTGCCAGCAGCCCAAGGGGACTTACGAACACCGGGGAGCTGTTTTTT. This encodes CASSPRGLTNTGELFF.

The chain uses TRBV6-5 and TRBJ1-2; possibly TRBD1 for D (6 bases). V lost 10 bases to trimming and J lost 4 bases, with 16 bases between them. The CDR3 consists of 13 residues. Germline V gene data show CDR1 as MNHEY and CDR2 as SVGAGI. CDR3 protein: CATGGALSYGYTF. The DNA for the CDR3 is TGTGCCACTGGGGGGGCGTTATCCTATGGCTACACCTTC.

The chain joins TRBV11-3 to TRBJ2-5; a weak D match, TRBD1 (6 bases). The V and J ends lost 5 bases and 7 bases respectively, with 14 bases between them. Germline V gene lookup returns CDR1 SGHNT and CDR2 YENEEA. The CDR3 has 13 residues. The chain's CDR3 is CASSPRDTGTQYF. The CDR3 nucleotides read TGTGCCAGCAGCCCCCGGGACACTGGGACCCAGTACTTC.

V usage is TRBV6-5 and J usage is TRBJ1-2; D not certain. Germline V gene lookup returns CDR1 MNHEY and CDR2 SVGAGI. The CDR3 extends over 13 amino acids. V was pared by 0 bases and J by 8 bases, with 10 bases between. CDR3 amino acids: CASSYSTVNGYTF. The DNA of the CDR3 is TGTGCCAGCAGTTACTCGACTGTCAACGGCTACACCTTC.

This chain uses TRBV30 with TRBJ2-2; possibly TRBD2 for D (6 bases). V was clipped by 0 bases and J by 1 base, with 18 bases between them. The CDR3 length is 18 residues. Germline loops: CDR1 GTSNPN, CDR2 SVGIG (reference sequence). The CDR3 is CAWSVLGLTGWNTGELFF. CDR3 bases: TGTGCCTGGAGTGTACTTGGACTAACTGGGTGGAACACCGGGGAGCTGTTTTTT.

This clone showed up just once. The chain combines TRBV15 with TRBJ1-2; TRBD1 is a possible D gene (6 bases). The V and J ends lost 0 bases and 9 bases respectively, with 11 bases between them. This CDR3 is built from 13 residues. The V gene's germline CDR1 is LNHNV and CDR2 YYDKDF (reference sequence). In nucleotides, the CDR3 is TGTGCCACCAGCAGAGAGGGACACGGGAGCTACACCTTC. Amino acids: CATSREGHGSYTF. Full variable domain (remainder filled in from reference TRBV15 and TRBJ1-2): DAMVIQNPRYQVTQFGKPVTLSCSQTLNHNVMYWYQQKSSQAPKLLFHYYDKDFNNEADTPDNFQSRRPNTSFCFLDIRSPGLGDTAMYLCATSREGHGSYTFGSGTRLTVV.

This chain uses TRBV30 with TRBJ2-5, with 9 bases lining up with TRBD2. The CDR3 extends over 13 amino acids. Germline CDR1 reads GTSNPN; CDR2 reads SVGIG (reference sequence). Trimming took 2 bases from V and 8 from J; bases not matched to a gene: 6. The CDR3 sequence: CAWSHLAGPTQYF. Here the CDR3 DNA reads TGTGCCTGGAGTCATCTAGCGGGACCCACCCAGTACTTC.

V is TRBV13 and J is TRBJ1-3, with D possibly TRBD1 on 6 matching bases. Germline values: CDR1 PRHDT, CDR2 FYEKMQ (reference sequence). This CDR3 has 18 amino acids. V was shortened by 1 base and J by 0 bases, with 16 bases between the two germline ends. The CDR3, as DNA: TGTGCCAGCAGCTTAGTTCAGGGGCGATCCTTCTCTGGAAACACCATATATTTT. This gives the protein CASSLVQGRSFSGNTIYF.

The table lists this clone with a few counts. The CDR3 here is CSVGRRGGEQYF. As DNA, the CDR3 is TGCAGCGTTGGAAGGAGGGGGGGCGAGCAGTACTTC. V usage is TRBV29-1 and J usage is TRBJ2-7; weak D call: TRBD2 (7 bases). The germline V gene encodes CDR1 SQVTM and CDR2 ANQGSEA. The CDR3 extends over 12 amino acids. Trimming took 4 bases from V and 6 from J, leaving 13 bases between them.

J is TRBJ2-1 and V is TRBV18; TRBD1 matches 10 bases. The germline V gene has CDR1 KGHSH and CDR2 LQKENI. There are 15 residues in the CDR3. V gave up 4 bases and J gave up 4 bases; unmatched junction bases: 4. The CDR3, as DNA: TGTGCCAGCTCACTGGGACAGGGGATATACAATGAGCAGTTCTTC. Protein: CASSLGQGIYNEQFF.

This clone appeared a single time. The J gene is TRBJ2-1, the V gene TRBV5-4; D may be TRBD2 (5 bases). The CDR3 loop spans 15 amino acids. The V and J ends lost 2 bases and 3 bases respectively, with 12 bases between them. Germline V gene data show CDR1 as SGHNT and CDR2 as YYREEE (reference sequence). CDR3 loop: CASSLISDYYNEQFF. DNA for the CDR3: TGTGCCAGCAGCTTAATTAGCGACTACTACAATGAGCAGTTCTTC.